This T cell receptor (beta chain) was profiled in a study of CD8+CD57+ T cells in acquired aplastic anemia. Study information: DNA from sorted CD4+ and CD8+ cells averaged around 3 ug.

The use of genomic DNA as template underpinned the TCR beta VDJ and CDR3 profiling. TCRdb redid the calling of the reads with MiXCR, one entry per CDR3 protein. This sample has fewer than 200,000 distinct CDR3 sequences; less than 50% occur once, and the top ten carry 1.8%. V was pared by 5 bases and J by 7 bases, with 9 bases of the junction left unmatched. The CDR3 consists of 13 residues. CDR1 DFQATT and CDR2 SNEGSKA come from the germline V gene (reference sequence). The table lists this clonotype with many counts. Sequencing was done on patients that had shown CD8+CD57+ cell expansion by flow cytometry.

The receptor's source is a human donor with aplastic anemia. Sequenced sample: sorted CD4+, CD8+, or CD8+CD57+ T cells (not recorded which) from PBMCs. The genes are TRBV20-1 and TRBJ2-7, with 9 nucleotides matching TRBD1. CDR3 nucleotides: TGCAGTGCTTACGGACAGGGGACCTTGGAGCAGTACTTC. Its protein is CSAYGQGTLEQYF.